This TCR beta chain was sequenced for a study of early T cells in non-severe SARS-CoV-2 infection. Study-level background: With bulk RNA from unsorted whole blood as input, sequencing yielded unpaired chains.

This clonotype was recorded many times. Its antigen is unknown. The CDR3 length is 14 residues. CDR1 is KGHSH and CDR2 is LQKENI in the germline V gene. Trimming took 3 bases from V and 2 from J, leaving 8 bases between them. Whole-study results and caveats: VDJdb-based matching was biased toward anti-spike CD8 responses and missed private and CD4 specificities.

Unique molecular identifier tags were affixed to discrete cDNA molecules. Each CDR3 protein is one row after TCRdb ran MiXCR on the 5' RACE reads. The sample carries 55,000 to 70,000 distinct CDR3 sequences, around 5.2% recorded once. This rearrangement joins TRBV18 to TRBJ1-5; no reliable D call. This clonotype originated in an adult who was a healthcare worker with PCR-confirmed SARS-CoV-2 infection or an uninfected control (not recorded which). Sequencing was carried out using whole blood. The CDR3 DNA reads TGTGCCAGCTCACCGGGGAAAGGCAATCAGCCCCAGCATTTT. This translates into CASSPGKGNQPQHF.